The 32 T cell receptor beta chains listed next were all sequenced from one sample in a study of blood T cell repertoires in COVID-19. The repertoire was sequenced with immunoSEQ multiplex PCR; TCRdb's copy has only in-frame clones and lacks some. The top ten hold 6.9% of the sample, which has a few hundred thousand clones, about 87% seen once. Sequenced sample: peripheral blood. Every receptor here comes from a woman aged 30 to 39 who had recovered from COVID-19.

The V call is TRBV10-3, the J call TRBJ2-4; 11 bases are a match to TRBD1. This CDR3 comprises 14 residues. Germline CDR1 is ENHRY and CDR2 is SYGVKD. The ends lost 2 bases at V and 7 bases at J; junction bases unmatched: 1. Here the CDR3 reads CAISEGQGANIQYF. The CDR3 DNA reads as TGTGCCATCAGTGAGGGACAGGGGGCTAACATTCAGTACTTC.

The rearrangement uses TRBV21-1 and TRBJ2-5; TRBD1 is the table's D call, not checked against the DNA. TRBV21-1 is assigned pseudogene status. This CDR3 contains 16 residues. The CDR3 protein is CASSLRGTGVQETQYF. The CDR3 region has the DNA TGTGCCAGCAGCCTACGTGGGACAGGTGTCCAAGAGACCCAGTACTTC.

The chain uses TRBV5-5 and TRBJ1-1; no reliable D call. V shed 3 bases and J shed 3 bases, with 15 bases lying between them. This CDR3 contains 15 residues. CDR1 is SGHKS, CDR2 YYEKEE, per germline (reference sequence). The CDR3 DNA reads TGTGCCAGCAGCTCTCTCTCGGAGAGTTACACTGAAGCTTTCTTT. This sequence encodes CASSSLSESYTEAFF.

This clone has a single count. The identical CDR3 is also encoded by other nucleotide sequences in the sample. The chain combines TRBV28 with TRBJ2-7, with 10 bases matching TRBD1. This CDR3 region has 15 residues. Germline lookup yields CDR1 MDHEN and CDR2 SYDVKM. Unmatched junction bases numbered 6, after V lost 4 bases and J lost 3 bases. CDR3 DNA: TGTGCCAGCAGTTCGCCCGGGACAGGGGACTACGAGCAGTACTTC. Its protein product is CASSSPGTGDYEQYF.

The chain employs TRBV7-7 and TRBJ2-3; D is possibly TRBD2 (5 bases). CDR1 and CDR2 (germline): SSHAT, FNYEAQ (reference sequence). The V and J ends lost 5 bases and 4 bases respectively, with 16 bases between them. The CDR3 is 15 residues long. The CDR3 sequence: CASSPALGSADTQYF. CDR3 DNA: TGTGCCAGCAGCCCGGCACTAGGGTCGGCAGATACGCAGTATTTT.

This clone was recorded only once. The chain joins TRBV5-8 to TRBJ1-3; D remains ambiguous. Germline CDR1 and CDR2: SGHTS and YDEGEE. The CDR3 is 14 amino acids. Trimming took 0 bases from V and 1 from J, leaving 5 bases between them. The CDR3 DNA is TGTGCCAGCAGCTTGGCCCGGTCTGGAAACACCATATATTTT. Translation: CASSLARSGNTIYF.

The chain recombines TRBV7-9 with TRBJ1-1; 7 nucleotides line up with TRBD1. The CDR3 spans 16 residues. The junction had 9 bases not matched to a gene; V was cut back by 5 bases and J by 0 bases. In germline, CDR1 is SEHNR, CDR2 FQNEAQ (reference sequence). CDR3 residues: CASSRPDRDMNTEAFF. CDR3 nucleotide sequence: TGTGCCAGCAGCCGACCCGACAGGGATATGAACACTGAAGCTTTCTTT. Complete variable domain (other parts from reference TRBV7-9 and TRBJ1-1): DTGVSQNPRHKITKRGQNVTFRCDPISEHNRLYWYRQTLGQGPEFLTYFQNEAQLEKSRLLSDRFSAERPKGSFSTLEIQRTEQGDSAMYLCASSRPDRDMNTEAFFGQGTRLTVV.

V usage is TRBV6-2 or TRBV6-3 and J usage is TRBJ2-7; TRBD1 matches 8 bases. The V and J ends lost 5 bases and 5 bases, in that order; junction bases with no gene match: 5. CDR3 size: 13 residues. The germline V gene encodes CDR1 MNHEY and CDR2 SVGEGT. CDR3 region: CASSPWTGNEQYF. As DNA, the CDR3 is TGTGCCAGCAGTCCGTGGACAGGGAACGAGCAGTACTTC.

The gene calls are TRBV6-1 and TRBJ1-3; D uncertain. Germline V lookup: CDR1 MNHNS, CDR2 SASEGT. V lost 1 base and J lost 0, with 13 bases in between. The CDR3 runs to 17 residues. CDR3 region: CASSEVSVTLSGNTIYF. CDR3 DNA: TGTGCCAGCAGTGAAGTGAGCGTCACACTCTCTGGAAACACCATATATTTT.

The chain recombines TRBV2 with TRBJ1-4; the D gene is possibly TRBD1 (6 bases). Germline V gene data show CDR1 as SNHLY and CDR2 as FYNNEI. The CDR3 has 15 residues. V was shortened by 1 base and J by 8 bases, with 14 bases between the two germline ends. DNA of the CDR3: TGTGCCAGCAGTGAAGGGGCAGGGGCTGGGGAAAAACTGTTTTTT. It is translated as CASSEGAGAGEKLFF.

The chain links TRBV19 to TRBJ1-4; the match to TRBD1 covers 7 bases. Germline CDR1 LNHDA, CDR2 SQIVND (reference sequence). Losses at the gene ends were 6 bases for V and 8 bases for J; bases not matched to a gene: 3. The CDR3 has 12 amino acids. The CDR3: CASSRGYEKLFF. CDR3 coding DNA: TGTGCCAGTAGCAGGGGGTACGAAAAACTGTTTTTT.

The rearrangement uses TRBV7-9 and TRBJ2-7; D may be TRBD1 (7 bases). Germline V gene lookup returns CDR1 SEHNR and CDR2 FQNEAQ (reference sequence). This CDR3 comprises 16 residues. V was cut by 6 bases and J by 0 bases, with 18 bases left in between. The CDR3 region is CASSHSAGQSSYEQYF. CDR3 coding DNA: TGTGCCAGCAGTCATAGTGCGGGACAGAGCTCCTACGAGCAGTACTTC.

V is TRBV2 and J is TRBJ1-5; TRBD1 is a possible D gene (5 bases). Germline loops: CDR1 SNHLY, CDR2 FYNNEI. The CDR3 spans 15 residues. The V end was cut by 3 bases, the J end by 2 bases, with 11 bases between. This chain's CDR3 is CASSEGRVGNQPQHF. The CDR3 DNA is TGTGCCAGCAGTGAGGGCAGGGTCGGCAATCAGCCCCAGCATTTT.

This clone showed up just once. The chain carries TRBV9 and TRBJ1-1; TRBD1 agrees at 7 bases. The germline V gene encodes CDR1 SGDLS and CDR2 YYNGEE. Trimming took 1 base from V and 0 from J; bases not matched to a gene: 6. This CDR3 spans 16 amino acids. The CDR3 coding sequence is TGTGCCAGCAGCGTAACGGGGACAGCGTTGAACACTGAAGCTTTCTTT. Translating it yields CASSVTGTALNTEAFF.

The chain employs TRBV19 and TRBJ1-6, with TRBD1 matching over 9 bases. The germline CDR1 and CDR2 sequences are LNHDA and SQIVND (reference sequence). V lost 4 bases to trimming and J lost 9 bases; unmatched junction nucleotides: 10. CDR3 length: 16 amino acids. The CDR3 bases are TGTGCCAGTAGTACATCTACACAGGGGGCTTTTTCACCCCTCCACTTT. It yields the protein CASSTSTQGAFSPLHF.

This chain joins TRBV5-4 and TRBJ2-7; the D gene is possibly TRBD2 (6 bases). The V end lost 4 bases, the J end lost 8 bases, and 19 bases lay between the germline ends. CDR3 length: 14 residues. Germline assignment: CDR1 SGHNT and CDR2 YYREEE (reference sequence). CDR3 nucleotides: TGTGCCAGCAGCCCCGGGGCGGGGCCTGGCCAGCAGTACTTC. Translated, it gives CASSPGAGPGQQYF.

DNA of the CDR3: TGTGCCAGCAGCTCCCAGCGGGGGGGCCGGGGCACAGATACGCAGTATTTT. Its protein is CASSSQRGGRGTDTQYF. The rearrangement uses TRBV7-2 and TRBJ2-3; 10 bases are shared with TRBD2. The germline CDR1 and CDR2 sequences are SGHTA and FQGNSA. This CDR3 comprises 17 residues. Trimming cost V 4 bases and J 1 base; bases outside gene matches: 8.

This chain joins TRBV4-1 and TRBJ1-5; unclear D gene. CDR1 is MGHRA and CDR2 is YSYEKL in the germline V gene. Trimming removed 2 bases at V and 2 bases at J, with 7 bases between. This CDR3 is 14 amino acids long. CDR3 sequence reads: CASSQNRGNQPQHF. DNA for the CDR3: TGCGCCAGCAGCCAAAATAGAGGCAATCAGCCCCAGCATTTT.

The chain couples TRBV10-3 to TRBJ1-2; 8 nucleotides align to TRBD1. Trimming removed 0 bases from V and 0 bases from J; junction bases left unmatched: 3. Germline CDR1 and CDR2: ENHRY and SYGVKD. The length of the CDR3 is 16 residues. CDR3 sequence reads: CAISESQGAPNYGYTF. The CDR3 DNA follows: TGTGCCATCAGTGAGTCCCAGGGGGCTCCTAACTATGGCTACACCTTC.

The chain couples TRBV7-9 to TRBJ1-6, with 7 nucleotides matching TRBD1. The V segment lost 5 bases and the J segment 10 bases; nucleotides outside the gene matches: 14. The CDR3 runs to 16 residues. Germline assignment: CDR1 SEHNR and CDR2 FQNEAQ (reference sequence). The CDR3 region has the DNA TGTGCCAGCAGCGCCCTTGTGGGGGCAGGGGGATCACCCCTCCACTTT. Its translation is CASSALVGAGGSPLHF.

This chain links TRBV7-7 with TRBJ1-1; TRBD1 matches 9 bases. V was pared by 3 bases and J by 1 base, with 12 bases of the junction left unmatched. CDR1 and CDR2 from the germline V gene are SSHAT and FNYEAQ (reference sequence). The CDR3 covers 18 residues. The CDR3 nucleotides read TGTGCCAGCAGCTTCCTGGGCGGGACAGGGCAATCGAACACTGAAGCTTTCTTT. Translated: CASSFLGGTGQSNTEAFF.

J is TRBJ2-2 and V is TRBV5-1, with a possible D match to TRBD2 (6 bases). Germline V gives CDR1 SGHRS, CDR2 YFSETQ. Trimming cost V 7 bases and J 4 bases, with 14 bases left between them. This CDR3 is 14 amino acids long. CDR3 nucleotide sequence: TGCGCCAGCCGCCCCGGGAGCAGCACCGGGGAGCTGTTTTTT. This codes for CASRPGSSTGELFF. The whole variable domain, filled in from reference TRBV5-1 and TRBJ2-2, reads KAGVTQTPRYLIKTRGQQVTLSCSPISGHRSVSWYQQTPGQGLQFLFEYFSETQRNKGNFPGRFSGRQFSNSRSEMNVSTLELGDSALYLCASRPGSSTGELFFGEGSRLTVL.

This rearrangement joins TRBV4-2 to TRBJ1-3, with D tentatively TRBD1 (5 bases). CDR1 and CDR2 (germline): LGHNA, YNFKEQ. The CDR3 runs to 16 residues. V lost 0 bases, J lost 6 bases, and 15 bases lay in between. The CDR3 spells CASSQDGAGLTNTIYF. The DNA of the CDR3 is TGTGCCAGCAGCCAAGATGGCGCAGGGCTCACAAACACCATATATTTT.

V gene TRBV5-6 combines with J gene TRBJ1-1; the match to TRBD1 covers 7 bases. The CDR3 extends over 14 amino acids. Germline assignment: CDR1 SGHDT and CDR2 YYEEEE. V shed 2 bases, J shed 6 bases, and the junction held 7 bases outside the gene matches. In DNA, the CDR3 is TGTGCCAGCAGCTTCCCCATTACAGGGGCTGAAGCTTTCTTT. The encoded protein is CASSFPITGAEAFF.

The chain uses TRBV6-5 and TRBJ1-1; 8 nucleotides match TRBD1. Germline V lookup: CDR1 MNHEY, CDR2 SVGAGI. The CDR3 has 16 amino acids. V dropped 2 bases and J dropped 3; count of bases not matched to a gene: 8. The CDR3 DNA follows: TGTGCCAGCAGTTACGACAGGGGAGGATGGGACACTGAAGCTTTCTTT. Translation: CASSYDRGGWDTEAFF.

The V call is TRBV6-2 or TRBV6-3, the J call TRBJ2-7; a possible D gene is TRBD1 (6 bases). This CDR3 contains 13 residues. Trimming shortened V by 6 bases and J by 6 bases, and 15 bases separated the two germline ends. CDR1 is MNHEY and CDR2 is SVGEGT in the germline V gene. This CDR3 reads CASSTLTGSEQYF. The CDR3 DNA reads TGTGCCAGCAGCACCCTGACAGGATCCGAGCAGTACTTC.

The chain recombines TRBV5-1 with TRBJ2-5, with D unresolved. CDR3 size: 13 residues. Per the germline V gene, CDR1 is SGHRS and CDR2 is YFSETQ. V was shortened by 0 bases and J by 2 bases, with 5 bases between the two germline ends. CDR3: CASSLAQQETQYF. CDR3 DNA: TGCGCCAGCAGCTTGGCACAGCAAGAGACCCAGTACTTC. The full variable domain, rest sourced from reference TRBV5-1 and TRBJ2-5, is KAGVTQTPRYLIKTRGQQVTLSCSPISGHRSVSWYQQTPGQGLQFLFEYFSETQRNKGNFPGRFSGRQFSNSRSEMNVSTLELGDSALYLCASSLAQQETQYFGPGTRLLVL.

The chain combines TRBV11-2 with TRBJ2-7; a possible D gene is TRBD2 (5 bases). This CDR3 is built from 14 residues. Trimming shortened V by 2 bases and J by 1 base, and 9 bases separated the two germline ends. CDR1 is SGHAT and CDR2 is FQNNGV in the germline V gene. CDR3 bases: TGTGCCAGCAGCTTATTCGGGGTTTCCTACGAGCAGTACTTC. It translates to CASSLFGVSYEQYF.

The V and J genes are TRBV11-3 and TRBJ2-2, with D possibly TRBD1 on 6 matching bases. This CDR3 is built from 15 residues. Per the germline V gene, CDR1 is SGHNT and CDR2 is YENEEA. Trimming cost V 2 bases and J 2 bases, with 9 bases left between them. The CDR3 DNA reads TGTGCCAGCAGCTTAACAGGGACCAACACCGGGGAGCTGTTTTTT. Its translation: CASSLTGTNTGELFF.

The chain joins TRBV2 to TRBJ2-5; 7 bases align to TRBD1. Trimming took 6 bases from V and 5 from J; bases not matched to a gene: 6. The CDR3 covers 13 residues. The germline V gene encodes CDR1 SNHLY and CDR2 FYNNEI. The CDR3: CASRTGSGETQYF. CDR3 bases: TGTGCCAGCAGGACAGGGTCAGGGGAGACCCAGTACTTC.

This rearrangement joins TRBV5-4 to TRBJ2-7, with D uncertain. In germline, CDR1 is SGHNT, CDR2 YYREEE (reference sequence). V was trimmed by 2 bases and J by 0 bases, leaving 9 bases between them. This CDR3 has 14 residues. The CDR3 sequence is CASSFGGYSYEQYF. The CDR3 DNA sequence: TGTGCCAGCAGCTTTGGCGGATACTCCTACGAGCAGTACTTC.

The V and J genes are TRBV5-1 and TRBJ2-3; 10 bases are shared with TRBD1. The V gene end was trimmed by 5 bases and the J gene end by 4 bases; junction bases not matched to a gene: 7. The CDR3 consists of 15 residues. The germline V gene has CDR1 SGHRS and CDR2 YFSETQ. Here the CDR3 DNA reads TGCGCCAGCAGTTCGGGACAGGGGACAGCAGATACGCAGTATTTT. It translates to CASSSGQGTADTQYF.